This T cell receptor beta chain stems from a study of Tregs in tolerant kidney transplant recipients. The study, taken as a whole, reports: Biological reproducibility was not directly addressed, but technical replication error appeared minimal. Activated donor B cell expansion appeared to reveal the most relevant donor-specific TCRbeta repertoire.

CD4+CD25+CD127- Tregs, CD4+CD25- non-Tregs, CD4 and CD8 cells were sorted. Trimming stripped 5 bases from V and 1 base from J, with 12 bases between. The CDR3 extends over 14 amino acids. The germline gives CDR1 SGHNT, CDR2 YYREEE (reference sequence). This clone occurred once. Its antigen remains unidentified. The table came from immunoSEQ multiplex PCR; TCRdb's copy has only in-frame clones and leaves some out. The top ten hold around 0.61% of the sample, which has around 230,000 clones, 80% to 85% seen once. The receptor's source is a human donor in good health. The chain is built from TRBV5-4 and TRBJ1-1; the D gene is possibly TRBD1 (6 bases). The sequenced material came from CD4+ T cells from blood. In DNA, the CDR3 is TGTGCCAGCAGGAGGGGGGAAGCGAACACTGAAGCTTTCTTT. Protein product: CASRRGEANTEAFF.